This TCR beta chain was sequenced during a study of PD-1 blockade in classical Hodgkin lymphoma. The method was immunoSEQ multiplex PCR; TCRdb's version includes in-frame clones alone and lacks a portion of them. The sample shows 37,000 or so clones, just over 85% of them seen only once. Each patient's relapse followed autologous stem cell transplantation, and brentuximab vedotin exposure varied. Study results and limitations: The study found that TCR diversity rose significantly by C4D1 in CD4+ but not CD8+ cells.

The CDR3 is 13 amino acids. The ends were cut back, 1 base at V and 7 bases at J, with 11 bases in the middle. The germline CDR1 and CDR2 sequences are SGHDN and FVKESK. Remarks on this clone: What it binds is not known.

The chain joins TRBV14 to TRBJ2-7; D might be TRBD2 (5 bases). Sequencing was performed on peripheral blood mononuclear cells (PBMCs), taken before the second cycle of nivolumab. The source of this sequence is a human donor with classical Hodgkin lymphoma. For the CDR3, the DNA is TGTGCCAGCAGCCAAGGGCTAGCCAGTGAGCAGTACTTC. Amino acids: CASSQGLASEQYF. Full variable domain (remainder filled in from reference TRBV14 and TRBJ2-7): EAGVTQFPSHSVIEKGQTVTLRCDPISGHDNLYWYRRVMGKEIKFLLHFVKESKQDESGMPNNRFLAERTGGTYSTLKVQPAELEDSGVYFCASSQGLASEQYFGPGTRLTVT.